This T cell receptor beta chain was found in a study of cytomegalovirus exposure and HLA in healthy donors. General study points: The authors listed some 150 TCR beta chains as cytomegalovirus-associated.

Concerning this clone: Antigen specificity is unknown.

PCR used 60 Vbeta primers and 13 Jbeta primers. Generated by immunoSEQ multiplex PCR, the TCRdb table keeps only in-frame clones and is missing some. The sample lists roughly 150,000 clones; more than 60% were seen once. V dropped 3 bases and J dropped 7; count of bases not matched to a gene: 8. There are 14 residues in the CDR3. Germline CDR1 is SGHTA and CDR2 is FQGTGA. These donors counted as nominally healthy when sampled, but unrecorded immune exposures were likely. This sequence originates from a man aged 25 to 40 in good health and CMV-seropositive. The chain uses TRBV7-3 and TRBJ1-2; TRBD1 aligns across 7 bases. Specimen: PBMCs. This CDR3 is CASSFGTELGGYTF. CDR3 sequence (DNA): TGTGCCAGCAGCTTTGGGACAGAATTAGGTGGCTACACCTTC.